These 11 T cell receptor beta chains originate from one sample sequenced in a study of cytomegalovirus exposure and HLA in healthy donors (dated by TCRdb to the late 2010s). The library was obtained by the immunoSEQ multiplex PCR assay. For the multiplex PCR, a mixture combining 60 forward primers for TCR Vbeta segments and 13 reverse primers for TCR Jbeta segments was used. What TCRdb holds here is the immuneACCESS table cut down to in-frame rearrangements. Part of the clones is not present; checked against another copy, under half of the missing clones reflect an unresolved V gene, and the others are unexplained. Present in this sample are around 170,000 clones, almost 80% of which were seen just once. The top ten hold about 1.5% of the sample. The sequenced material came from PBMCs. These TCRs come from a male donor in good health and CMV-seronegative.

The chain links TRBV2 to TRBJ2-3, with D unresolved. The CDR3 spans 12 residues. Trimming removed 7 bases at V and 6 bases at J, with 11 bases between. Germline CDR1 and CDR2: SNHLY and FYNNEI. CDR3 sequence: CASINARDTQYF. DNA of the CDR3: TGTGCCAGCATTAACGCCCGGGATACGCAGTATTTT.

This clone was counted a single time. The gene calls are TRBV6-6 and TRBJ2-7; TRBD2 agrees at 9 bases. CDR1 and CDR2 from the germline V gene are MNHNY and SVGAGI (reference sequence). V shed 0 bases, J shed 6 bases, and the junction held 6 bases outside the gene matches. CDR3 length: 15 amino acids. The CDR3 protein is CASSYSAGGPGEQYF. CDR3 DNA sequence: TGTGCCAGCAGTTACTCGGCGGGAGGGCCGGGCGAGCAGTACTTC.

This chain connects TRBV7-3 to TRBJ2-2, with TRBD1 matching over 7 bases. Germline-derived CDR1 and CDR2 are SGHTA and FQGTGA. The V segment lost 0 bases and the J segment 6 bases; nucleotides outside the gene matches: 1. This CDR3 has 14 residues. The CDR3 bases are TGTGCCAGCAGCTTAACACAGGGGTCCGGGGAGCTGTTTTTT. Protein: CASSLTQGSGELFF. Drawing the rest from reference TRBV7-3 and TRBJ2-2, the complete variable domain is GAGVSQTPSNKVTEKGKYVELRCDPISGHTALYWYRQSLGQGPEFLIYFQGTGAADDSGLPNDRFFAVRPEGSVSTLKIQRTERGDSAVYLCASSLTQGSGELFFGEGSRLTVL.

The chain links TRBV30 to TRBJ2-3, with 8 positions matching TRBD1. V gave up 3 bases and J gave up 3 bases; unmatched junction bases: 8. The germline gives CDR1 GTSNPN, CDR2 SVGIG (reference sequence). This CDR3 spans 15 amino acids. CDR3 DNA sequence: TGTGCCTGGAGAGGGGCAGGGGGCGGGACAGATACGCAGTATTTT. Protein sequence: CAWRGAGGGTDTQYF.

In its sample, this clone was seen a few times. The rearrangement joins TRBV5-1 to TRBJ2-5; D uncertain. This CDR3 has 16 residues. The V and J ends lost 4 bases and 5 bases respectively, with 21 bases between them. Germline V CDR1 and CDR2: SGHRS, YFSETQ. The CDR3 loop reads CASSPTPAQRTETQYF. The CDR3 coding sequence is TGCGCCAGCAGCCCGACCCCCGCCCAGCGAACGGAGACCCAGTACTTC.

The CDR3 DNA follows: TGTGCCAGCAGTCGCGGGGCGGGGGCGGGCTACACCTTC. As protein: CASSRGAGAGYTF. The rearrangement links TRBV7-9 to TRBJ1-2; TRBD1 might be the D (6 bases). Germline lookup yields CDR1 SEHNR and CDR2 FQNEAQ (reference sequence). The CDR3 has 13 amino acids. V was trimmed by 6 bases and J by 8 bases, leaving 16 bases between them. Full variable domain (outside the CDR3, taken from reference TRBV7-9 and TRBJ1-2): DTGVSQNPRHKITKRGQNVTFRCDPISEHNRLYWYRQTLGQGPEFLTYFQNEAQLEKSRLLSDRFSAERPKGSFSTLEIQRTEQGDSAMYLCASSRGAGAGYTFGSGTRLTVV.

The chain combines TRBV2 with TRBJ2-1, with 13 bases fitting TRBD2. Germline V gene lookup returns CDR1 SNHLY and CDR2 FYNNEI. This CDR3 has 16 amino acids. The V segment lost 5 bases and the J segment 7 bases; nucleotides outside the gene matches: 8. CDR3 sequence: CASSLTSGGSLNEQFF. CDR3 nucleotide sequence: TGTGCCAGCAGTCTGACTAGCGGGGGGTCTTTGAATGAGCAGTTCTTC.

The CDR3 DNA sequence: TGTGCCAGCAGCTATGGGACTTACACAGATACGCAGTATTTT. It yields the protein CASSYGTYTDTQYF. The chain has TRBV5-4 and TRBJ2-3; TRBD2 is a possible D gene (6 bases). This CDR3 spans 14 amino acids. Germline CDR1 and CDR2: SGHNT and YYREEE (reference sequence). V shed 3 bases and J shed 2 bases, with 10 bases lying between them.

In its sample, this clone was seen once. The sample holds other DNA sequences that translate to the same CDR3. The chain carries TRBV7-3 and TRBJ2-5, with D perhaps matching TRBD1 (6 bases). Per the germline V gene, CDR1 is SGHTA and CDR2 is FQGTGA. Trimming took off 5 bases at V and 2 bases at J, with 9 bases between the two ends. The CDR3 totals 13 residues. For the CDR3, the DNA is TGTGCCAGCAGCACGGACAGACAAGAGACCCAGTACTTC. Its translation: CASSTDRQETQYF.

This chain connects TRBV11-1 to TRBJ1-2; 9 nucleotides match TRBD1. There are 16 residues in the CDR3. The germline gives CDR1 SGHAT, CDR2 FQDESV (reference sequence). With V trimmed by 5 bases and J by 3 bases, 10 bases remained unmatched. The CDR3 reads CASSVTETGGDYGYTF. The CDR3 nucleotides read TGTGCCAGCAGCGTAACCGAGACAGGGGGTGACTATGGCTACACCTTC. Combining the CDR3 with reference TRBV11-1 and TRBJ1-2 gives the whole variable domain EAEVAQSPRYKITEKSQAVAFWCDPISGHATLYWYRQILGQGPELLVQFQDESVVDDSQLPKDRFSAERLKGVDSTLKIQPAELGDSAMYLCASSVTETGGDYGYTFGSGTRLTVV.

This clone was counted between two and nine times. The chain links TRBV5-5 to TRBJ1-2, with TRBD1 matching 10 bases. The CDR3 has 15 residues. Germline CDR1 and CDR2: SGHKS and YYEKEE (reference sequence). V was pared by 4 bases and J by 6 bases, with 9 bases of the junction left unmatched. CDR3 protein: CASSPAGQGTHGYTF. DNA of the CDR3: TGTGCCAGCAGCCCAGCGGGACAGGGGACGCATGGCTACACCTTC.